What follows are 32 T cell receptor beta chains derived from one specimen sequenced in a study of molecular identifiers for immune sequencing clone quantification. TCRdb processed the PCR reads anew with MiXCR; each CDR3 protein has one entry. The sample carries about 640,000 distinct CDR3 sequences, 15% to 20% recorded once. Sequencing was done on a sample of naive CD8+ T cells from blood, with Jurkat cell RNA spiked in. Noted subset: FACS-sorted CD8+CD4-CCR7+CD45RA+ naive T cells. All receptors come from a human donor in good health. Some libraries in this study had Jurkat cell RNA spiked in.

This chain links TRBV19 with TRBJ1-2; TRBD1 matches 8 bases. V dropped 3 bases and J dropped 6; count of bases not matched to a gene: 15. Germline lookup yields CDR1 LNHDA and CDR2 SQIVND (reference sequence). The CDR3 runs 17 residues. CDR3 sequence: CASSIFGQGALENGYTF. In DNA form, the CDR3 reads TGTGCCAGTAGTATCTTCGGGCAGGGGGCTCTCGAAAATGGCTACACCTTC. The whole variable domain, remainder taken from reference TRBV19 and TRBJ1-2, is DGGITQSPKYLFRKEGQNVTLSCEQNLNHDAMYWYRQDPGQGLRLIYYSQIVNDFQKGDIAEGYSVSREKKESFPLTVTSAQKNPTAFYLCASSIFGQGALENGYTFGSGTRLTVV.

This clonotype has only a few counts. CDR3 nucleotide sequence: TGTGCCAGCAGCCCTGGGACAGTCCCATCCTACGAGCAGTACTTC. It encodes CASSPGTVPSYEQYF. The chain joins TRBV13 to TRBJ2-7, with 7 positions matching TRBD1. The CDR3 has 15 residues. Trimming at V came to 5 bases and at J to 1 base, leaving 8 bases not matched to a gene. CDR1 PRHDT and CDR2 FYEKMQ come from the germline V gene (reference sequence).

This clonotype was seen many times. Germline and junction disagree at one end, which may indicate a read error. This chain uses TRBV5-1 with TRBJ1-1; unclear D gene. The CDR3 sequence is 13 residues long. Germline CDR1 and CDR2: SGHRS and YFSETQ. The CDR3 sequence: CASSLGINTEAFF. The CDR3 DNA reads TGTGCCAGCAGCTTAGGGATTAACACTGAAGCTTTCTTT.

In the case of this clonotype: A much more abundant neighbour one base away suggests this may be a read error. CDR3 nucleotides: TGTGCCAGCAGCTCGGTGGACAGTCTATACTATGGCTACACCTTC. Its protein product is CASSSVDSLYYGYTF. J is TRBJ1-2 and V is TRBV5-6; the D gene is possibly TRBD1 (6 bases). Germline V gene sequence: CDR1 SGHDT, CDR2 YYEEEE. The CDR3 runs to 15 residues. Trimming shortened V by 3 bases and J by 3 bases, and 15 bases separated the two germline ends.

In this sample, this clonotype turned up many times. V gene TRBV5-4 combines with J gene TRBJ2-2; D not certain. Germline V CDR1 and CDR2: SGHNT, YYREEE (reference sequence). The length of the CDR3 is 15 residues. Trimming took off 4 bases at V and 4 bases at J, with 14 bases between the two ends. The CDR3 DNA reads TGTGCCAGCAGCCCCCGGGCAGAAGGCACCGGGGAGCTGTTTTTT. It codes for CASSPRAEGTGELFF.

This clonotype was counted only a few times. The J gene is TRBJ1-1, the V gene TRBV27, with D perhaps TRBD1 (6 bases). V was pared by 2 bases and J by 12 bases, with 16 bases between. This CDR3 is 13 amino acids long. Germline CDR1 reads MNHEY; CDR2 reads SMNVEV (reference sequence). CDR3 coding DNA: TGTGCCAGCAGTTTAAGCGGGGGGGCGAAAACTTTCTTT. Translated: CASSLSGGAKTFF.

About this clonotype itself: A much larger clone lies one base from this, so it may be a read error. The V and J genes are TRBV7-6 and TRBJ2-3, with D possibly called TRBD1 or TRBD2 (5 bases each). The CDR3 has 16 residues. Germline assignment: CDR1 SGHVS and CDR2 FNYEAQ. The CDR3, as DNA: TGTGCCAGCGGCTTAGGGACGATTTCGAGCACAGATACGCAGTATTTT. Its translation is CASGLGTISSTDTQYF.

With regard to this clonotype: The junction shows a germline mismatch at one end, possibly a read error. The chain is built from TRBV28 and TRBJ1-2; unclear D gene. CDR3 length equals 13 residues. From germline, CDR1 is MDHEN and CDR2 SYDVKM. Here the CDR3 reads CASSSVGYYGCTF. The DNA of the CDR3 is TGTGCCAGCAGTTCGGTCGGTTACTATGGCTGCACCTTC.

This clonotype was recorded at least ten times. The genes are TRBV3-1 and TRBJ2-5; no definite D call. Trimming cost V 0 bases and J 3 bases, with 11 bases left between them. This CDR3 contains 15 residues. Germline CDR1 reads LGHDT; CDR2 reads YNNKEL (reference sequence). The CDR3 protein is CASSQDRQSEETQYF. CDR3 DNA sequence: TGTGCCAGCAGCCAAGATAGGCAGTCCGAAGAGACCCAGTACTTC.

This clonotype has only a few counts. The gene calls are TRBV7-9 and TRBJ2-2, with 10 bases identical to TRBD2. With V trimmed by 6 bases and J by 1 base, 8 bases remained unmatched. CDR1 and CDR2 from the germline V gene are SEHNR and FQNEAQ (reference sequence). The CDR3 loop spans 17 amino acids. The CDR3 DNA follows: TGTGCCAGCAGTTTTCCTCGGACTAGCGGGAACACCGGGGAGCTGTTTTTT. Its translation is CASSFPRTSGNTGELFF.

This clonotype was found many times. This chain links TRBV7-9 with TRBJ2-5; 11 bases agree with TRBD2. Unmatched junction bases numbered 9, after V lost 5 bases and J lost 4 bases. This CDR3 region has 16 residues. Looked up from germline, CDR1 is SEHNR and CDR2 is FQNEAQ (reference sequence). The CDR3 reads CASSALAGEMGETQYF. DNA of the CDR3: TGTGCCAGCAGCGCACTAGCGGGGGAAATGGGAGAGACCCAGTACTTC.

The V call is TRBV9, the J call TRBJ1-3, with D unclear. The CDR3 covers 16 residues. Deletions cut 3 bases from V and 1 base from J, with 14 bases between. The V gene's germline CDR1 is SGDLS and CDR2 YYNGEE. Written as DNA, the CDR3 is TGTGCCAGCAGCGGCTCGGGTTCTAGATCTGGAAACACCATATATTTT. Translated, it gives CASSGSGSRSGNTIYF.

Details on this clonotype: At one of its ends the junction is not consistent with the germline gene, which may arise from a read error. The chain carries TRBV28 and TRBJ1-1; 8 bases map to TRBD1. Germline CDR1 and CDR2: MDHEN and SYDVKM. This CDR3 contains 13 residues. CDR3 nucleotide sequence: TGTGCCGGCAGTGGACAGGGCGACACTGATGCTTTCTTT. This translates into CAGSGQGDTDAFF.

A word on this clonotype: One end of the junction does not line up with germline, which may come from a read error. The CDR3 spells CASSHRDTLFYEQHF. CDR3 DNA sequence: TGTGCCAGCAGTCACCGGGACACACTGTTCTACGAGCAGCACTTC. V gene TRBV12-3 or TRBV12-4 combines with J gene TRBJ2-7, with TRBD1 as a possible D gene (6 bases). CDR3 length: 15 amino acids.

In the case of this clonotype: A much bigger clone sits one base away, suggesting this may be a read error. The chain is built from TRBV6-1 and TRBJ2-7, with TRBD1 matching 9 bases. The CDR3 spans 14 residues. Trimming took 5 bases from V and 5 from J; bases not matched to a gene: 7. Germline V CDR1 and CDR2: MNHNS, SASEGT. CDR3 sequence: CASSNRDREDEQYF. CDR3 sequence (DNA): TGTGCCAGCAGTAACCGGGACAGGGAGGACGAGCAGTACTTC.

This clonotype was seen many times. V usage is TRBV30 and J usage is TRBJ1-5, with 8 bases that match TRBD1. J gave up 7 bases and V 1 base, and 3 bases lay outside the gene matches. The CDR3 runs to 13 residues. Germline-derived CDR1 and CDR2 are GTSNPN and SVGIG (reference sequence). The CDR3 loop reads CAWSATGGQPQHF. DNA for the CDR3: TGTGCCTGGAGTGCCACAGGGGGGCAGCCCCAGCATTTT. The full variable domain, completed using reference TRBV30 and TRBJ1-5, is SQTIHQWPATLVQPVGSPLSLECTVEGTSNPNLYWYRQAAGRGLQLLFYSVGIGQISSEVPQNLSASRPQDRQFILSSKKLLLSDSGFYLCAWSATGGQPQHFGDGTRLSIL.

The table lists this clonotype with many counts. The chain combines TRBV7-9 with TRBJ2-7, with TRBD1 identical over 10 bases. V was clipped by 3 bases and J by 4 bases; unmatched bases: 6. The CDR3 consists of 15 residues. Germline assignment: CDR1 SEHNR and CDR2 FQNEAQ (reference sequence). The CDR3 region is CASSLTRDRGYEQYF. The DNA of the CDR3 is TGTGCCAGCAGCTTGACGCGGGACAGGGGTTACGAGCAGTACTTC.

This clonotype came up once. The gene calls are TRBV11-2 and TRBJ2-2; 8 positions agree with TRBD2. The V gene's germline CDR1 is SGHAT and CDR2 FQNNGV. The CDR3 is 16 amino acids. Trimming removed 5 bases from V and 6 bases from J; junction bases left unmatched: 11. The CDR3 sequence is CASSAQVTSAAGELFF. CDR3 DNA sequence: TGTGCCAGCAGCGCTCAGGTGACTAGCGCCGCCGGGGAGCTGTTTTTT.

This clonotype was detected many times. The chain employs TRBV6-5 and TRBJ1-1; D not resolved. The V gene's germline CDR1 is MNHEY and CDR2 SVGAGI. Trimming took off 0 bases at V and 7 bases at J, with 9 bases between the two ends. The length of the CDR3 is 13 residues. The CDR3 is CASSYSRTGEAFF. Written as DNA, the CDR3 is TGTGCCAGCAGTTACTCAAGGACGGGTGAAGCTTTCTTT.

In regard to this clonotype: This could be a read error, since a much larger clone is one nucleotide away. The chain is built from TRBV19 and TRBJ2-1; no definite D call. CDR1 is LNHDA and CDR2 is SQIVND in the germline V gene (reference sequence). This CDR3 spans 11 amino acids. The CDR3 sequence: CASSIGGEQSF. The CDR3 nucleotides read TGTGCCAGTAGTATTGGTGGTGAGCAGTCCTTC. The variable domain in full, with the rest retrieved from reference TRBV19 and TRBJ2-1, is DGGITQSPKYLFRKEGQNVTLSCEQNLNHDAMYWYRQDPGQGLRLIYYSQIVNDFQKGDIAEGYSVSREKKESFPLTVTSAQKNPTAFYLCASSIGGEQSFGPGTRLTVL.

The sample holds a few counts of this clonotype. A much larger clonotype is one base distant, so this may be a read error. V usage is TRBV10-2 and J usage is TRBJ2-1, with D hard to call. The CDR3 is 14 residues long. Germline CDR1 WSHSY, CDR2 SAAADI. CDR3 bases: TGCGCCAGCAGCACGGAGAACTCCTACAGTGAGCAGTTCTTC. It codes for CASSTENSYSEQFF.

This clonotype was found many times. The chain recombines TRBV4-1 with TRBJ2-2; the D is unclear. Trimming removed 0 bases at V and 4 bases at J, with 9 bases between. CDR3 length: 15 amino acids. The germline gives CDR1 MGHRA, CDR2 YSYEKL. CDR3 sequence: CASSQESRVTGELFF. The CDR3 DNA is TGCGCCAGCAGCCAAGAATCAAGGGTCACCGGGGAGCTGTTTTTT.

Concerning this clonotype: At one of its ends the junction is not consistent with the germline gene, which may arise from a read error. Here the CDR3 reads CGSSLSSNEQLF. DNA of the CDR3: TGTGGCAGCTCACTTTCCTCCAATGAGCAGCTCTTC. This rearrangement joins TRBV18 to TRBJ2-1; D remains unclear. The germline V gene encodes CDR1 KGHSH and CDR2 LQKENI. This CDR3 spans 12 amino acids. The full variable domain, its missing parts supplied by reference TRBV18 and TRBJ2-1, is NAGVMQNPRHLVRRRGQEARLRCSPMKGHSHVYWYRQLPEEGLKFMVYLQKENIIDESGMPKERFSAEFPKEGPSILRIQQVVRGDSAAYFCGSSLSSNEQLFGPGTRLTVL.

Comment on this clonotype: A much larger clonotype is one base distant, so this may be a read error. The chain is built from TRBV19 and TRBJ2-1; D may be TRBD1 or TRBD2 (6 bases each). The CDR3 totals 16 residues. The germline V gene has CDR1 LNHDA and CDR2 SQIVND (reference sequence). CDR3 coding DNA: TGTGCCAGTAGTATTGGAGGGGGTTCACCCTACAATGGGCAGTTCTTC. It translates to CASSIGGGSPYNGQFF.

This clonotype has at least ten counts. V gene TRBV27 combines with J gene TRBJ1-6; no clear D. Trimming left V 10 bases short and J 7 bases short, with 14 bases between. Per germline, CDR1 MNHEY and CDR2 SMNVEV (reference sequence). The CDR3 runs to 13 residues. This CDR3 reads CATSEGLNSPLHF. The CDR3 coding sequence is TGTGCCACCTCCGAAGGGCTGAATTCACCCCTCCACTTT.

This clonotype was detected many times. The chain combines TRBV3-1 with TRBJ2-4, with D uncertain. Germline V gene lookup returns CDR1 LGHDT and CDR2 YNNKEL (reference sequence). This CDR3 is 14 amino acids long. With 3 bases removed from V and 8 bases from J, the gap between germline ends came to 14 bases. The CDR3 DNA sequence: TGTGCCAGCAGCCAGAACAGCCCCGCTGACATTCAGTACTTC. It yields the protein CASSQNSPADIQYF. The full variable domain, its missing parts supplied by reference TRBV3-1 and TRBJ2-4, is DTAVSQTPKYLVTQMGNDKSIKCEQNLGHDTMYWYKQDSKKFLKIMFSYNNKELIINETVPNRFSPKSPDKAHLNLHINSLELGDSAVYFCASSQNSPADIQYFGAGTRLSVL.

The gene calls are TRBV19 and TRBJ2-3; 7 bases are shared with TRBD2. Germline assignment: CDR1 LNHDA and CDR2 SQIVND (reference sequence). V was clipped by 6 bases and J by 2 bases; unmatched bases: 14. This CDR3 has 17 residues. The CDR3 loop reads CASRWGGGGGITDTQYF. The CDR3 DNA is TGTGCCAGTAGGTGGGGGGGGGGGGGGGGGATCACAGATACGCAGTATTTT.

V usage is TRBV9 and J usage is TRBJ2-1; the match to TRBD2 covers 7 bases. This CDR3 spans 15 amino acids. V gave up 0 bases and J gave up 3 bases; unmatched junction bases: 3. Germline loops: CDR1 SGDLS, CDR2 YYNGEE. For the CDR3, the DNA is TGTGCCAGCAGCGTAGTTGGGGGGGGCTACAATGAGCAGTTCTTC. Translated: CASSVVGGGYNEQFF.

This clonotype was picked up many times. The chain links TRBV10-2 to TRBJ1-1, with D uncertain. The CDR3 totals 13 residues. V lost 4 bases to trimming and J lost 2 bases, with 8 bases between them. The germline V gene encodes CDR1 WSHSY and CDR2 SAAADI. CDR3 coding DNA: TGCGCCAGCAGTGCCCAGGTCAACACTGAAGCTTTCTTT. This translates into CASSAQVNTEAFF.

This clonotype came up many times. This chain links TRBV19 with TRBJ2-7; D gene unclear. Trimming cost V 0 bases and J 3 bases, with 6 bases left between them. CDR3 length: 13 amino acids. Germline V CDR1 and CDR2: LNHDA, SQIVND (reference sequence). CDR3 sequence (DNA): TGTGCCAGTAGTATAGATTCGGGCTACGAGCAGTACTTC. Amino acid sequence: CASSIDSGYEQYF.

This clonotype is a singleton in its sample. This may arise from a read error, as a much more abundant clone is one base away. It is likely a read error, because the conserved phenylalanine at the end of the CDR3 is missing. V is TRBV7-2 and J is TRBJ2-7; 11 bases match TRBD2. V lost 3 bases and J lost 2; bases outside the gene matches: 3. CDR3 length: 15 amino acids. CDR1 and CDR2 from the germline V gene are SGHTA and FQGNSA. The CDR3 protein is CASSFGTSGTYEQYL. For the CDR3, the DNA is TGTGCCAGCAGCTTCGGGACTAGCGGCACCTACGAGCAGTACCTC.

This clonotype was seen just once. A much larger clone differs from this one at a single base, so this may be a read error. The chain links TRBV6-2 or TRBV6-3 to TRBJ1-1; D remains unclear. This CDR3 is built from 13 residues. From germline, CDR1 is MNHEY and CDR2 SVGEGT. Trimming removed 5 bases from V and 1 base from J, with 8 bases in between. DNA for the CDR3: TGTGCCAGCAGTGAGGTGGGGAACACTGAAGCTTTCTTT. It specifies CASSEVGNTEAFF.